The 15 T cell receptor beta chains below come from one sample, sequenced in a study of technical replicates of blood from a handful of donors. Clones were read by immunoSEQ multiplex PCR, and TCRdb kept only the in-frame ones, dropping some. The sample has more than 65,000 clones; over 90% are singletons. Source material: T cells isolated from PBMCs. All receptors come from a human donor in good health.

This chain connects TRBV13 to TRBJ1-3, with D possibly being TRBD1 (5 bases). With 1 base removed from V and 3 bases from J, the gap between germline ends came to 10 bases. The CDR3 totals 15 residues. Per germline, CDR1 PRHDT and CDR2 FYEKMQ (reference sequence). The DNA for the CDR3 is TGTGCCAGCAGCTTAGCCGGGGGTAGTGGAAACACCATATATTTT. It translates to CASSLAGGSGNTIYF.

The chain joins TRBV7-3 to TRBJ2-2; possible D gene TRBD1, 5 bases. The V and J ends lost 5 bases and 4 bases respectively, with 17 bases between them. The CDR3 contains 16 residues. Germline V gene lookup returns CDR1 SGHTA and CDR2 FQGTGA. In DNA, the CDR3 is TGTGCCAGCAGCCCAATGACAGTTCTGGGCACCGGGGAGCTGTTTTTT. It is translated as CASSPMTVLGTGELFF.

The chain carries TRBV2 and TRBJ2-7, with 8 bases identical to TRBD1. The germline V gene encodes CDR1 SNHLY and CDR2 FYNNEI. This CDR3 has 16 residues. V trimming: 9 bases; J trimming: 1 base; junction bases outside the gene matches: 14. CDR3 DNA: TGTGCCAGGTCTCGAGGACAGGGACTCAAATCCTACGAGCAGTACTTC. Encoded protein: CARSRGQGLKSYEQYF.

This clone was detected only once. The J gene is TRBJ2-7, the V gene TRBV15; the D gene is possibly TRBD2 (6 bases). The CDR3 covers 14 residues. Trimming took off 5 bases at V and 2 bases at J, with 13 bases between the two ends. Germline V CDR1 and CDR2: LNHNV, YYDKDF (reference sequence). The CDR3 region is CATSWASEAYEQYF. CDR3 nucleotide sequence: TGTGCCACCAGCTGGGCTAGCGAAGCCTACGAGCAGTACTTC.

The J gene is TRBJ2-7, the V gene TRBV27, with TRBD1 as a possible D gene (5 bases). In germline, CDR1 is MNHEY, CDR2 SMNVEV (reference sequence). Trimming removed 0 bases from V and 7 bases from J, with 22 bases in between. This CDR3 contains 17 residues. In DNA, the CDR3 is TGTGCCAGCAGTTTATCGAAAGGGGTACGGTTTTTGCGGGAGCAGTACTTC. It translates to CASSLSKGVRFLREQYF.

The chain recombines TRBV10-3 with TRBJ1-2, with 10 nucleotides matching TRBD1. Germline lookup yields CDR1 ENHRY and CDR2 SYGVKD. This CDR3 region has 14 residues. V lost 6 bases and J lost 5; bases outside the gene matches: 6. The CDR3 sequence: CAISAGTGAYGYTF. CDR3 nucleotide sequence: TGTGCCATCAGCGCCGGGACAGGGGCATATGGCTACACCTTC.

CDR3 protein: CASSPGTGDYEQYF. The CDR3 DNA is TGTGCCAGCTCCCCCGGGACAGGGGATTACGAGCAGTACTTC. The chain carries TRBV18 and TRBJ2-7, with 10 bases aligning to TRBD1. V lost 6 bases and J lost 4; bases outside the gene matches: 6. Germline loops: CDR1 KGHSH, CDR2 LQKENI. The CDR3 sequence is 14 residues long.

The CDR3 DNA sequence: TGTGCCTGGAGTACCCCACAGGTGTACTTTGAGACCCAGTACTTC. It is translated as CAWSTPQVYFETQYF. The chain employs TRBV30 and TRBJ2-5; maybe TRBD1 (5 bases). Germline-derived CDR1 and CDR2 are GTSNPN and SVGIG (reference sequence). V lost 2 bases, J lost 5 bases, and 18 bases lay in between. The CDR3 is 15 amino acids.

The chain is built from TRBV6-6 and TRBJ2-1; the D gene is possibly TRBD2 (7 bases). The V end lost 7 bases, the J end lost 3 bases, and 10 bases lay between the germline ends. Germline V gene lookup returns CDR1 MNHNY and CDR2 SVGAGI (reference sequence). This CDR3 has 13 residues. The CDR3 DNA reads as TGTGCCAGCAAGGGGGGGATCTACAATGAGCAGTTCTTC. This encodes CASKGGIYNEQFF.

The rearrangement uses TRBV28 and TRBJ1-1, with 10 nucleotides matching TRBD1. V was pared by 2 bases and J by 2 bases, with 5 bases of the junction left unmatched. CDR3 size: 16 residues. Germline V CDR1 and CDR2: MDHEN, SYDVKM. CDR3 DNA: TGTGCCAGCAGTTTAGGAGGGACAGGGGTAAACACTGAAGCTTTCTTT. It specifies CASSLGGTGVNTEAFF.

The chain joins TRBV18 to TRBJ2-7; the match to TRBD1 covers 8 bases. CDR3 length equals 14 residues. Germline assignment: CDR1 KGHSH and CDR2 LQKENI. The junction had 6 bases not matched to a gene; V was cut back by 3 bases and J by 5 bases. DNA of the CDR3: TGTGCCAGCTCACCCGCGGACAGGGAGAACGAGCAGTACTTC. It is translated as CASSPADRENEQYF.

Here the CDR3 DNA reads TGTGCCAGCAGTTTTACAGGCTCTGCTGAAGCTTTCTTT. Translated, it gives CASSFTGSAEAFF. V and J are TRBV27 and TRBJ1-1, with D possibly TRBD1 on 5 matching bases. There are 13 residues in the CDR3. Germline assignment: CDR1 MNHEY and CDR2 SMNVEV (reference sequence). The V end was cut by 3 bases, the J end by 6 bases, with 11 bases between.

V is TRBV4-3 and J is TRBJ1-1, with D hard to call. The V gene's germline CDR1 is LGHNA and CDR2 YSLEER. The CDR3 is 13 amino acids. The germline V and J ends were trimmed by 4 bases and 1 base, with 7 bases remaining between them. In DNA form, the CDR3 reads TGCGCCAGCAGCCTTACAAGGAACACTGAAGCTTTCTTT. It specifies CASSLTRNTEAFF.

For the CDR3, the DNA is TGTGCCAGCAGCAAACTCAGCGGGGGGAACACCGGGGAGCTGTTTTTT. This encodes CASSKLSGGNTGELFF. This chain connects TRBV9 to TRBJ2-2, with TRBD2 matching over 8 bases. The CDR3 loop spans 16 amino acids. V was clipped by 4 bases and J by 1 base; unmatched bases: 6. Per the germline V gene, CDR1 is SGDLS and CDR2 is YYNGEE.

This chain connects TRBV5-8 to TRBJ2-1, with 8 bases that match TRBD2. This CDR3 has 15 amino acids. Germline loops: CDR1 SGHTS, CDR2 YDEGEE. V lost 5 bases, J lost 10 bases, and 14 bases stayed unmatched. The CDR3 DNA is TGTGCCAGCAGTTTAGGGGTGCTAGCGGGCCTGGAGCAGTTCTTC. It codes for CASSLGVLAGLEQFF.